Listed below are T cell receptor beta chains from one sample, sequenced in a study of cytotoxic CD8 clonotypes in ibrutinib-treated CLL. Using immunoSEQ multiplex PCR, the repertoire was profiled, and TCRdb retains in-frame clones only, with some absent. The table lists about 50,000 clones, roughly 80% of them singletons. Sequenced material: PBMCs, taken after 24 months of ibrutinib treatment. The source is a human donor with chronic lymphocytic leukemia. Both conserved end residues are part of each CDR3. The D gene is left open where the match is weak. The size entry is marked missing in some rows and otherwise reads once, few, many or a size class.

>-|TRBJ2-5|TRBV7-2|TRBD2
CASSSSGRKGWETQYF
TGTGCCAGCAGCTCTAGCGGGAGGAAAGGTTGGGAGACCCAGTACTTC
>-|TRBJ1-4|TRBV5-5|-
CASSLLTNEKLFF
TGTGCCAGCAGCTTACTAACTAATGAAAAACTGTTTTTT
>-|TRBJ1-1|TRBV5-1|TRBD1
CASSIQGGIEPEAFF
TGCGCCAGCAGCATACAGGGGGGTATTGAGCCTGAAGCTTTCTTT
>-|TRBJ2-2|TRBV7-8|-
CASSLIYGNQFANTGELFF
TGTGCCAGCAGCTTAATATATGGGAATCAATTCGCGAACACCGGGGAGCTGTTTTTT
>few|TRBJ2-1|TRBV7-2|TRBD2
CASSLASGTYNEQFF
TGTGCCAGCAGCTTAGCTAGCGGGACCTACAATGAGCAGTTCTTC
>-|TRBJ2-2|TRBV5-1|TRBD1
CASSWGQGAGELFF
TGCGCCAGCAGCTGGGGACAGGGGGCCGGGGAGCTGTTTTTT
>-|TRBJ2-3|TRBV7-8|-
CASSLDTSLSTDTQYF
TGTGCCAGCAGCTTAGACACTTCACTCAGCACAGATACGCAGTATTTT
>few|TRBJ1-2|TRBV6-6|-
CASSYTSQGSYGYTF
TGTGCCAGCAGTTACACGTCCCAGGGCAGCTATGGCTACACCTTC
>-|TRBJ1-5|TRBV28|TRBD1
CASTSRTGGYQPQHF
TGTGCCAGCACGTCTCGGACAGGGGGTTACCAGCCCCAGCATTTT
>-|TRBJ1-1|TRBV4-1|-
CASSQLHSRVRGVNTEAFF
TGCGCCAGCAGCCAACTTCATAGTCGGGTGAGGGGGGTGAACACTGAAGCTTTCTTT
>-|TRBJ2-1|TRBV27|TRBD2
CASGGLAGGRRYNEQFF
TGTGCCAGCGGGGGACTAGCGGGAGGGAGAAGATACAATGAGCAGTTCTTC
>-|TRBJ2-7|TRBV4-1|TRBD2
CASSQTVLAGGGEQYF
TGCGCCAGCAGCCAAACGGTACTAGCGGGAGGAGGCGAGCAGTACTTC
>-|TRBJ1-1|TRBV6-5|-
CASHRGWTEAFF
TGTGCCAGCCATCGGGGGTGGACTGAAGCTTTCTTT
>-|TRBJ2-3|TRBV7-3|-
CASSSQRGNTQYF
TGTGCCAGCAGCTCCCAACGGGGGAATACGCAGTATTTT
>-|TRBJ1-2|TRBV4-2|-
CASSQGAGEGYTF
TGTGCCAGCAGCCAAGGTGCGGGCGAAGGCTACACCTTC
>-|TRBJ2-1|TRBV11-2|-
CASSFSLGGNEQFF
TGTGCCAGCAGCTTCTCACTAGGTGGCAATGAGCAGTTCTTC
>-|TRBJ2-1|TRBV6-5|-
CASSYMDSSYNEQFF
TGTGCCAGCAGTTACATGGACAGCTCCTACAATGAGCAGTTCTTC
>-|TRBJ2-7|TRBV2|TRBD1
CASRSPGQGVHEQYF
TGTGCCAGCAGATCACCGGGACAGGGGGTCCACGAGCAGTACTTC
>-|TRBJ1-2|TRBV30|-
CAGSGRVSFDDGYTF
TGTGCCGGCTCGGGTAGGGTGTCGTTTGACGATGGCTACACCTTC
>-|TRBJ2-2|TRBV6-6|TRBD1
CASSRQGVNTGELFF
TGTGCCAGCAGTAGACAGGGGGTGAACACCGGGGAGCTGTTTTTT
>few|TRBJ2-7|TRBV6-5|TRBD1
CASSDRAYEQYF
TGTGCCAGCTCCGACAGGGCCTACGAGCAGTACTTC
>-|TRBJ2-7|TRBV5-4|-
CASSLVGEQYF
TGTGCCAGCAGCTTGGTCGGGGAGCAGTACTTC
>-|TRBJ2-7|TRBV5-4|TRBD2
CASSSTSGGYEQYF
TGTGCCAGCAGCTCGACTAGCGGCGGCTACGAGCAGTACTTC
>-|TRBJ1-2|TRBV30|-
CAWSVRGAVVGGYTF
TGTGCCTGGAGTGTTAGGGGGGCGGTGGTGGGCGGCTACACCTTC
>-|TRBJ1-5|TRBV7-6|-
CASSLGTNNQPQHF
TGTGCCAGCAGCTTAGGGACAAATAATCAGCCCCAGCATTTT
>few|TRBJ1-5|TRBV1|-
CTSSQRTALFNQPQHF
TGCACCAGCAGCCAAAGGACAGCCCTTTTCAATCAGCCCCAGCATTTT
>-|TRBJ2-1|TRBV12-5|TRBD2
CASGSGLEGNEQFF
TGTGCTAGTGGTTCCGGACTAGAGGGCAATGAGCAGTTCTTC
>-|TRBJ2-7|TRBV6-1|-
CASRGITGSSYEQYF
TGTGCCAGCAGGGGTATTACGGGGAGCTCCTACGAGCAGTACTTC
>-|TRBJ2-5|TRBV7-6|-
CASSLGYQETQYF
TGTGCCAGCAGCTTAGGGTACCAAGAGACCCAGTACTTC
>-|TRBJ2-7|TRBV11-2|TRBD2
CASSLAGGGEQYF
TGTGCCAGCAGCTTAGCGGGAGGTGGGGAGCAGTACTTC
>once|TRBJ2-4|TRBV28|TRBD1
CASSFIFRDRSVKNIQYF
TGTGCCAGCAGTTTCATATTCCGGGACAGGTCGGTCAAAAACATTCAGTACTTC
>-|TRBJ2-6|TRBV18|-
CASSPPSGANVLTF
TGTGCCAGCTCACCACCGTCTGGGGCCAACGTCCTGACTTTC
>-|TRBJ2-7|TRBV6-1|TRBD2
CASSEVGGGFWQYF
TGTGCCAGCAGTGAAGTTGGCGGGGGATTCTGGCAGTACTTC
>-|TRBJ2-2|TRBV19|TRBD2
CASSRLAGGATGELFF
TGTGCCAGTAGCAGACTAGCGGGTGGGGCCACCGGGGAGCTGTTTTTT
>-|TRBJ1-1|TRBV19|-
CASSWEWSTEAFF
TGTGCCAGTAGTTGGGAGTGGAGCACTGAAGCTTTCTTT
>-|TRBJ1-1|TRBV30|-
CAWTGAANTEAFF
TGTGCCTGGACGGGGGCGGCTAACACTGAAGCTTTCTTT
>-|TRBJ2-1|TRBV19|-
CASSFPRGNSYNEQFF
TGTGCCAGTTCCTTCCCACGGGGAAACTCCTACAATGAGCAGTTCTTC